The 9 T cell receptor beta chains presented below share a single source sample, sequenced in a study of T-cell reconstitution after alpha-beta-depleted transplantation in children. A library of TCRbeta sequences, prepared with unique molecular identifiers, was generated. TCRdb recomputed calls from the PCR reads with MiXCR, one row per CDR3 protein. This sample carries 230,000 or so distinct CDR3 sequences, 12% of them seen once, and the ten largest clones take 2% to 3%. The sample consisted of PBMCs from the stem cell graft donor, taken from the stem cell graft. These receptors were taken from a human donor who donated a stem cell graft to a child with acute lymphoblastic leukemia.

The chain carries TRBV5-1 and TRBJ2-3; no definite D call. CDR3 size: 16 residues. Germline V CDR1 and CDR2: SGHRS, YFSETQ. The V and J ends lost 2 bases and 1 base respectively, with 14 bases between them. The CDR3 is CASSFRSSRGTDTQYF. The CDR3 nucleotides are TGCGCCAGCAGCTTCCGCTCTTCAAGGGGCACAGATACGCAGTATTTT.

This clonotype was seen more than once but under ten times. The V and J genes are TRBV4-3 and TRBJ2-5; D may be TRBD2 (6 bases). The V end lost 0 bases, the J end lost 5 bases, and 13 bases lay between the germline ends. This CDR3 has 15 amino acids. CDR1 and CDR2 from the germline V gene are LGHNA and YSLEER. The CDR3 sequence is CASSQDGGLRETQYF. The CDR3 nucleotides read TGCGCCAGCAGCCAAGATGGGGGACTCAGGGAGACCCAGTACTTC.

V and J are TRBV6-1 and TRBJ2-5; D not certain. Germline CDR1 is MNHNS and CDR2 is SASEGT. Trimming cost V 8 bases and J 10 bases, with 20 bases left between them. The CDR3 has 13 amino acids. This chain's CDR3 is CASRSQATPVQYF. The CDR3 nucleotides read TGTGCCAGCCGCTCCCAAGCGACCCCCGTCCAGTACTTC.

At least ten counts were recorded for this clonotype. The J gene is TRBJ2-7, the V gene TRBV28, with no clear D. The germline V and J ends were trimmed by 7 bases and 4 bases, with 8 bases remaining between them. The CDR3 length is 11 residues. Germline V lookup: CDR1 MDHEN, CDR2 SYDVKM. CDR3 coding DNA: TGTGCCAGCAACGGACGGTACGAGCAGTACTTC. Its protein is CASNGRYEQYF. Using reference TRBV28 and TRBJ2-7 for the parts outside the CDR3, the full variable domain is DVKVTQSSRYLVKRTGEKVFLECVQDMDHENMFWYRQDPGLGLRLIYFSYDVKMKEKGDIPEGYSVSREKKERFSLILESASTNQTSMYLCASNGRYEQYFGPGTRLTVT.

This clonotype was counted at least ten times. CDR3 DNA sequence: TGTGCCAGCAGCAAAAGACTAGCGGGGGTTATACTGATACAAGAGACCCAGTACTTC. It is translated as CASSKRLAGVILIQETQYF. V gene TRBV7-8 combines with J gene TRBJ2-5; 12 bases agree with TRBD2. Unmatched junction bases numbered 15, after V lost 5 bases and J lost 2 bases. The CDR3 runs 19 residues. CDR1 and CDR2 from the germline V gene are SGHVS and FQNEAQ.

This clonotype was detected ten times or more. This chain joins TRBV5-1 and TRBJ2-7; TRBD1 might be the D (6 bases). The CDR3 has 14 amino acids. V shed 5 bases and J shed 2 bases, with 14 bases lying between them. Germline CDR1 and CDR2: SGHRS and YFSETQ. DNA of the CDR3: TGCGCCAGCAGGCAGCACGGACAGACCTACGAGCAGTACTTC. Translating it yields CASRQHGQTYEQYF.

This clonotype showed up many times. This chain joins TRBV20-1 and TRBJ2-7; 13 bases are a match to TRBD2. Trimming took 3 bases from V and 5 from J; bases not matched to a gene: 7. Per the germline V gene, CDR1 is DFQATT and CDR2 is SNEGSKA (reference sequence). The CDR3 spans 15 residues. For the CDR3, the DNA is TGCAGTGCTAGTTTCGGACTAGCGGGAGTTGACGAGCAGTACTTC. Encoded protein: CSASFGLAGVDEQYF.

This clonotype showed up many times. The chain uses TRBV5-1 and TRBJ2-1, with D tentatively TRBD2 (7 bases). Looked up from germline, CDR1 is SGHRS and CDR2 is YFSETQ. The length of the CDR3 is 20 residues. Trimming took off 3 bases at V and 6 bases at J, with 31 bases between the two ends. The CDR3 protein is CASSWPRGSGFDRRVNEQFF. DNA for the CDR3: TGCGCCAGCAGCTGGCCCAGGGGTAGCGGGTTCGACCGGAGGGTCAATGAGCAGTTCTTC.

This clonotype was counted ten times or more. The rearrangement links TRBV11-2 to TRBJ1-1, with 7 bases fitting TRBD1. V lost 3 bases and J lost 10; bases outside the gene matches: 8. CDR1 and CDR2 from the germline V gene are SGHAT and FQNNGV. This CDR3 has 13 amino acids. CDR3 nucleotide sequence: TGTGCCAGCAGCTTCCTGGGACAGACGGGAGCTTTCTTT. Amino acid sequence: CASSFLGQTGAFF.